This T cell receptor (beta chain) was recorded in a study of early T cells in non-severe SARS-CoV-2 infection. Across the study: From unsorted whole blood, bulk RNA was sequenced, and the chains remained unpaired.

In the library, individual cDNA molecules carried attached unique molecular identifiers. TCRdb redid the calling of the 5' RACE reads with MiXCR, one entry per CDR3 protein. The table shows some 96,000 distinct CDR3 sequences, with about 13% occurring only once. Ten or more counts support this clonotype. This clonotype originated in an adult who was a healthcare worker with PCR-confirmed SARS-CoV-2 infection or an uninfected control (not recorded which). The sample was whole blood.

The CDR3 region is CASSSTATGEEKLFF. In nucleotides, the CDR3 is TGTGCCAGCAGTTCCACGGCCACTGGGGAAGAAAAACTGTTTTTT. This chain joins TRBV12-3 or TRBV12-4 and TRBJ1-4; D call uncertain. The CDR3 is 15 residues long. Trimming stripped 4 bases from V and 8 bases from J, with 17 bases between.